A selection of T cell receptor beta chains follows, all from one sample in a study of shared clonotypes between healthy human individuals. Sequencing used immunoSEQ multiplex PCR; TCRdb keeps in-frame clones, though not all of them. Counted here are some 2.1 million clones, around 93% occurring once; the ten biggest clones make up over 1.5%. Sequencing input: naive CD8+ T cells from PBMCs. The receptors were sampled from a man aged 18 to 35 in good health. Some clones in this sample may be carry-over from other donors' samples. The CDR3 runs from the conserved cysteine through the conserved F or W. D genes are given only for firm matches. Rows give clone size only sometimes, using once, few, many, or a class for an expanded clone.

J gene,V gene,clone size,D gene,CDR3 protein,CDR3 DNA
TRBJ2-1,TRBV7-8,-,-,CASSLRERDNEQFF,TGTGCCAGCAGCTTACGGGAGCGAGACAATGAGCAGTTCTTC
TRBJ2-1,TRBV7-3,-,-,CASSLVNNEQFF,TGTGCCAGCAGCTTGGTTAACAATGAGCAGTTCTTC
TRBJ1-1,TRBV9,-,-,CASSTGTNTEAFF,TGTGCCAGCAGCACCGGGACTAACACTGAAGCTTTCTTT
TRBJ2-7,TRBV27,once,TRBD1,CASSLSGQGAHEQYF,TGTGCCAGCAGTTTATCCGGACAGGGGGCCCACGAGCAGTACTTC
TRBJ2-3,TRBV7-3,-,-,CASSLIPSRVSSTDTQYF,TGTGCCAGCAGCTTAATTCCGTCGAGGGTATCTAGCACAGATACGCAGTATTTT
TRBJ1-3,TRBV5-4,-,-,CASSGGTEGNTIYF,TGTGCCAGCAGTGGCGGGACTGAGGGAAACACCATATATTTT
TRBJ1-5,TRBV7-9,-,-,CASSLELGSAPQHF,TGTGCCAGCAGCTTAGAATTAGGGTCGGCGCCCCAGCATTTT
TRBJ1-1,TRBV4-3,-,-,CASSQYSDSPTDTEAFF,TGCGCCAGCAGCCAATACTCGGACAGCCCAACGGACACTGAAGCTTTCTTT
TRBJ2-2,TRBV7-9,-,TRBD2,CASSQVVLAGPGELFF,TGTGCCAGCAGCCAAGTGGTACTAGCGGGACCCGGGGAGCTGTTTTTT
TRBJ2-7,TRBV5-6,-,TRBD2,CASGISGSTHEQYF,TGTGCCAGCGGTATTAGCGGGAGTACCCACGAGCAGTACTTC
TRBJ2-1,TRBV7-2,-,TRBD2,CASSLVVSGSSYNEQFF,TGTGCCAGCAGCTTAGTGGTTAGCGGGAGCTCCTACAATGAGCAGTTCTTC
TRBJ2-7,TRBV30,-,TRBD1,CAWSTGTGLHEQYF,TGTGCCTGGAGTACCGGGACAGGGCTCCACGAGCAGTACTTC
TRBJ2-3,TRBV15,-,-,CATSRDGGDSSTDTQYF,TGTGCCACCAGCAGAGATGGCGGAGACTCTAGCACAGATACGCAGTATTTT
TRBJ2-1,TRBV19,-,TRBD2,CASSIGLAGNEQFF,TGTGCCAGTAGTATAGGGCTAGCGGGGAATGAGCAGTTCTTC
TRBJ1-1,TRBV7-2,few,-,CASSPRPTEAFF,TGTGCCAGCAGCCCCCGCCCCACTGAAGCTTTCTTT
TRBJ2-7,TRBV5-4,-,-,CASRPRPYLGDEQYF,TGTGCCAGCAGACCTCGACCCTACTTGGGCGACGAGCAGTACTTC
TRBJ1-1,TRBV28,-,-,CASSLKRGANTEAFF,TGTGCCAGCAGTTTAAAGAGGGGGGCGAACACTGAAGCTTTCTTT
TRBJ1-1,TRBV13,-,TRBD1,CASSLTQGGTEAFF,TGTGCCAGCAGCTTAACACAGGGGGGGACTGAAGCTTTCTTT
TRBJ2-1,TRBV7-9,-,TRBD2,CASSLNSGTNYNEQFF,TGTGCCAGCAGTTTAAATAGCGGGACTAACTACAATGAGCAGTTCTTC
TRBJ1-5,TRBV27,-,-,CASRQYSNQPQHF,TGTGCCAGCCGACAGTATAGCAATCAGCCCCAGCATTTT
TRBJ2-7,TRBV7-9,-,-,CASSLGNSELEQYF,TGTGCCAGCAGCTTGGGGAATTCGGAGCTCGAGCAGTACTTC
TRBJ2-7,TRBV4-1,-,-,CASSQDGLSLSEQYF,TGCGCCAGCAGCCAAGATGGGCTATCCCTCAGCGAGCAGTACTTC
TRBJ1-3,TRBV6-1,-,-,CAIGTFSGNTIYF,TGTGCCATCGGGACATTCTCTGGAAACACCATATATTTT
TRBJ2-1,TRBV7-8,-,TRBD2,CASRPEPSSGNEQFF,TGTGCCAGCAGGCCAGAACCGAGTAGCGGGAATGAGCAGTTCTTC
TRBJ2-7,TRBV27,-,-,CASSLSQAGREQYF,TGTGCCAGCAGTTTATCGCAGGCAGGGAGAGAGCAGTACTTC
TRBJ2-7,TRBV6-6,-,-,CASSSHRDLTLLQYF,TGTGCCAGCAGTTCCCACCGGGATCTAACCCTGTTGCAGTACTTC
TRBJ2-3,TRBV19,-,TRBD1,CASSEDRGPDTQYF,TGTGCCAGTAGTGAGGACAGGGGCCCAGATACGCAGTATTTT
TRBJ2-7,TRBV6-5,once,-,CASSFGADAYEQYF,TGTGCCAGCAGTTTCGGGGCAGATGCCTACGAGCAGTACTTC
TRBJ2-3,TRBV7-9,-,TRBD2,CASSPLAGGTDTQYF,TGTGCCAGCTCCCCCTTAGCGGGAGGTACGGATACGCAGTATTTT